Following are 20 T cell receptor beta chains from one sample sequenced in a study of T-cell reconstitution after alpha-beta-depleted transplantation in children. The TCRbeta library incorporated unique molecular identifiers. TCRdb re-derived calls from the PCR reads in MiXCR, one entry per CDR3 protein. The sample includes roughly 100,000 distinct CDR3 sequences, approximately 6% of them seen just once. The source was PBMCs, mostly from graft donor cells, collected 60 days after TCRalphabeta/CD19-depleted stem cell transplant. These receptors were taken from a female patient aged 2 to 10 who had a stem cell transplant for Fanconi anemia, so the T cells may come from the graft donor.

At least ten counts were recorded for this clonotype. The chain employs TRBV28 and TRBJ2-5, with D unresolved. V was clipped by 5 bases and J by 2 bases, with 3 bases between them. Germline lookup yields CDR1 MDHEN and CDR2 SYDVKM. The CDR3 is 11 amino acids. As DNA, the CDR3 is TGTGCCAGCAGTAAACAAGAGACCCAGTACTTC. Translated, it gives CASSKQETQYF. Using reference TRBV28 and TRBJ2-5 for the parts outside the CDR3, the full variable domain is DVKVTQSSRYLVKRTGEKVFLECVQDMDHENMFWYRQDPGLGLRLIYFSYDVKMKEKGDIPEGYSVSREKKERFSLILESASTNQTSMYLCASSKQETQYFGPGTRLLVL.

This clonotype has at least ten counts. CDR3 sequence (DNA): TGCAGCGTCCCGATAGGGACCGGGGAGCTGTTTTTT. It encodes CSVPIGTGELFF. The rearrangement links TRBV29-1 to TRBJ2-2; D is undetermined. The CDR3 spans 12 residues. Germline values: CDR1 SQVTM, CDR2 ANQGSEA. Trimming took 6 bases from V and 5 from J, leaving 10 bases between them.

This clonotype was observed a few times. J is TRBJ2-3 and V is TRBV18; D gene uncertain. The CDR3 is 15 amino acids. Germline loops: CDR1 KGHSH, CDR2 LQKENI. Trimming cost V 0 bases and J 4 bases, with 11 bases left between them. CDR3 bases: TGTGCCAGCTCACCACCGGTGGTAGCCTCAGATACGCAGTATTTT. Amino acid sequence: CASSPPVVASDTQYF.

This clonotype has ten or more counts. CDR3 residues: CASSLKGMGGNTIYF. CDR3 nucleotide sequence: TGTGCCAGCAGTTTAAAGGGGATGGGAGGAAACACCATATATTTT. The chain combines TRBV12-3 or TRBV12-4 with TRBJ1-3; the D gene is possibly TRBD1 (5 bases). The CDR3 loop spans 15 amino acids. V dropped 2 bases and J dropped 4 bases, with 12 bases sitting between them.

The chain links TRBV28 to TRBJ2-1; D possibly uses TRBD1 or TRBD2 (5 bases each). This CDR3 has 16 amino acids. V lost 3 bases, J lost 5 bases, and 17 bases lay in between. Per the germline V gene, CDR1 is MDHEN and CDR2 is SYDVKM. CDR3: CASSFLAGRIDNEQFF. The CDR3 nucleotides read TGTGCCAGCAGTTTTCTCGCAGGGAGAATTGACAATGAGCAGTTCTTC.

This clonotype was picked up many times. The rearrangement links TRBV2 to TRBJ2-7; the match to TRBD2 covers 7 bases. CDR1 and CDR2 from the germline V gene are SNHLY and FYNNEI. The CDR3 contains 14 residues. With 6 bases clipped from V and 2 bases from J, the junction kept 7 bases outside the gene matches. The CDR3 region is CASRELARAYEQYF. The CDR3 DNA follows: TGTGCCAGCAGGGAACTAGCGAGGGCCTACGAGCAGTACTTC.

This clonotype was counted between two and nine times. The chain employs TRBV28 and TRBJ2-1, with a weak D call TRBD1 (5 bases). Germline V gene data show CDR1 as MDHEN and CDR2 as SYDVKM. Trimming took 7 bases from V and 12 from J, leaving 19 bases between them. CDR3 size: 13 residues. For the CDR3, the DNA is TGTGCCAGCACCACGACAAATCAGGGATCGCAGTTCTTC. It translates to CASTTTNQGSQFF.

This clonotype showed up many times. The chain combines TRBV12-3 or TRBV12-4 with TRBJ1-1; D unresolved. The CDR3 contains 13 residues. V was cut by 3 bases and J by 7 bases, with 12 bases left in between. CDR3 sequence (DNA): TGTGCCAGCAGTTTGAGCGGGCCAGGTGAAGCTTTCTTT. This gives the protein CASSLSGPGEAFF.

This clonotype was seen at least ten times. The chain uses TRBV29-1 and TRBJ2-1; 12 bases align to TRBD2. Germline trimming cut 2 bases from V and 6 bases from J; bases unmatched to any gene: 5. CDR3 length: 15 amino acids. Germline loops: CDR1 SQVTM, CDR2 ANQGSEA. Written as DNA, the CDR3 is TGCAGCGTTGAACCGACTAGCGGGAGCTTCAATGAGCAGTTCTTC. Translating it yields CSVEPTSGSFNEQFF.

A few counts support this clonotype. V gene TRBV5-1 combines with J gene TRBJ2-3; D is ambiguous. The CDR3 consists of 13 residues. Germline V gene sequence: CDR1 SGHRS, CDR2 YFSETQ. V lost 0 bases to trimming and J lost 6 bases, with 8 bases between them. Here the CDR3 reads CASSLGASDTQYF. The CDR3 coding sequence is TGCGCCAGCAGCTTGGGTGCCTCCGATACGCAGTATTTT.

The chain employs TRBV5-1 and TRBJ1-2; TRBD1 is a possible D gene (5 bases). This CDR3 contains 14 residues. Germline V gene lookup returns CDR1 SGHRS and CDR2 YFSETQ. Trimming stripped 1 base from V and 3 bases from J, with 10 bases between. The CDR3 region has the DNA TGCGCCAGCAGCTTGTCCGGGACGGACTATGGCTACACCTTC. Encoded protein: CASSLSGTDYGYTF.

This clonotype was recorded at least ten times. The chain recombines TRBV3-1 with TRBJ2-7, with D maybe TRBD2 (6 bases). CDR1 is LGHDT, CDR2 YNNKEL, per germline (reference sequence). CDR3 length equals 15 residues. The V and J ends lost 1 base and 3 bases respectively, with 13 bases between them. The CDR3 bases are TGTGCCAGCAGCCAAGCGTACGGGGAGGTCTACGAGCAGTACTTC. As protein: CASSQAYGEVYEQYF.

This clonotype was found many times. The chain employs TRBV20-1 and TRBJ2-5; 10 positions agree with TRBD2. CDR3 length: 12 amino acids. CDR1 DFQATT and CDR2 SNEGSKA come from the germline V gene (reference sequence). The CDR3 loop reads CSAGTSVETQYF. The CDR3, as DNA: TGCAGCGCCGGGACTAGCGTCGAGACCCAGTACTTC.

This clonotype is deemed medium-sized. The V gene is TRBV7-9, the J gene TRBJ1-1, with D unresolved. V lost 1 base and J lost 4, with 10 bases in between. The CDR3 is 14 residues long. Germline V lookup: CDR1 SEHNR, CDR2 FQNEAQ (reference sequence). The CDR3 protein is CASSLERWSTEAFF. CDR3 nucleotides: TGTGCCAGCAGCTTAGAGAGGTGGAGCACTGAAGCTTTCTTT.

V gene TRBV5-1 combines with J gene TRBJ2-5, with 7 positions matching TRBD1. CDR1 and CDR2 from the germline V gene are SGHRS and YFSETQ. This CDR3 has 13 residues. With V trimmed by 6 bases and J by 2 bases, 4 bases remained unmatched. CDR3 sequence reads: CASKGQPQETQYF. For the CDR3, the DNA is TGCGCCAGCAAGGGACAGCCTCAAGAGACCCAGTACTTC.

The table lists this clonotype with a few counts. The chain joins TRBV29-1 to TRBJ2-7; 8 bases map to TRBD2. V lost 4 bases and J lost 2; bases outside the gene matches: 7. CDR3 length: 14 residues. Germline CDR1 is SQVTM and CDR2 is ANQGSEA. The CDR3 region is CSVVPGLDPYEQYF. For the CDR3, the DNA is TGCAGCGTTGTCCCGGGACTAGACCCCTACGAGCAGTACTTC.

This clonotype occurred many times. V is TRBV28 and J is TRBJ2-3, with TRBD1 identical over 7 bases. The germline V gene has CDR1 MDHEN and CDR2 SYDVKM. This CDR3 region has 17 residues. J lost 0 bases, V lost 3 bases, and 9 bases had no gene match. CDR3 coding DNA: TGTGCCAGCAGTTTCCTCGGGACAGCCTCTAGCACAGATACGCAGTATTTT. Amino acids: CASSFLGTASSTDTQYF.

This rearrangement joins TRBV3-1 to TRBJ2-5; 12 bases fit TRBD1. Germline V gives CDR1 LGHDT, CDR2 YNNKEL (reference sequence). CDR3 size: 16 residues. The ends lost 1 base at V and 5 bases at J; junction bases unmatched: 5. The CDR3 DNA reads TGTGCCAGCAGCCAAGGGCCGGGACAGGGGGCCGAGACCCAGTACTTC. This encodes CASSQGPGQGAETQYF.

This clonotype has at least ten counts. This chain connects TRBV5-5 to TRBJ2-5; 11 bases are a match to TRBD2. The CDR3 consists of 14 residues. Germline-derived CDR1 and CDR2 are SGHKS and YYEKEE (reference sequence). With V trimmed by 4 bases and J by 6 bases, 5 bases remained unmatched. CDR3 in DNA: TGTGCCAGCAGCCCATCGACTAGCGGGAAGACCCAGTACTTC. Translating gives CASSPSTSGKTQYF.

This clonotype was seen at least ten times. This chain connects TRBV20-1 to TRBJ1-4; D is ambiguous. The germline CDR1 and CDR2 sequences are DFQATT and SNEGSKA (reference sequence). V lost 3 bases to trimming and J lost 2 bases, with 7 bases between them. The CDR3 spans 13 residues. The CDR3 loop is CSASRQTNEKLFF. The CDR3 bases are TGCAGTGCTAGTAGGCAGACTAATGAAAAACTGTTTTTT.